This T cell receptor beta chain is drawn from a study of blood T cell repertoires in COVID-19. Study-level information: PBMCs, B-cell-depleted T cells, or T cells were the source of the cDNA or gDNA that made up the material.

The V gene end was trimmed by 3 bases and the J gene end by 2 bases; junction bases not matched to a gene: 0. Germline loops: CDR1 LNHDA, CDR2 SQIVND (reference sequence). The CDR3 extends over 15 amino acids. Profiled with immunoSEQ multiplex PCR; TCRdb holds only in-frame clones, not every one. The sample lists 82,000 or so clones, 80% to 90% seen once, with around 1.2% in the top ten. Participant age was roughly 18 to 95 years, and participants resided in about 25 US areas. Participants' reported clinical history set cohort assignment. V and J are TRBV19 and TRBJ2-5; 13 bases fit TRBD2. The sequence derives from a woman between 45 and 65 years old with acute COVID-19. The sequenced material came from PBMCs or T cells enriched from blood (not recorded which). The chain's CDR3 is CASSMTSGGQETQYF. CDR3 nucleotide sequence: TGTGCCAGTAGTATGACTAGCGGGGGGCAAGAGACCCAGTACTTC.